This section outlines one TCR beta chain sequence together with its context. This CDR3 has 15 residues. After removal of 5 bases from V and 7 bases from J, the junction contained 14 bases not matched to a gene. Germline V gene data show CDR1 as SGHRS and CDR2 as YFSETQ. Original analysis: Reference gene primer amplification gave estimated nucleated cell counts. Method: immunoSEQ multiplex PCR; TCRdb's copy keeps in-frame clones and lacks some. V and J calls and clone size are given by that table; D and trimming were obtained from the DNA. Of approximately 360,000 clones listed, 89% are singletons. This specimen belongs to a study of blood T cell repertoires in COVID-19. The overall study: Specimens from acute and convalescent COVID-19 originated in the United States, Italy and Spain. T cells, B-cell-depleted T cells, or PBMCs provided the cDNA or gDNA that served as material.

Sequencing was carried out using peripheral blood. This chain links TRBV5-1 with TRBJ1-2, with 7 bases identical to TRBD1. This sequence originates from a man aged 35 to 55 with acute or convalescent COVID-19. The CDR3 sequence: CASRNAQGGQGGYTF. The CDR3 DNA sequence: TGCGCCAGCAGAAATGCCCAGGGGGGACAAGGTGGCTACACCTTC.